This T cell receptor beta chain was recovered during a study of CD8 T cells in Susac syndrome. Study outcomes and limitations: The study recognized that its TCR sequencing and HLA analysis covered a relatively small number of individuals.

Points on this clonotype: Its antigen remains unidentified.

With random hexamers, reverse transcription was performed on roughly 0.5 to 1 ug of RNA. TCRdb redid the calling of the immunoSEQ multiplex PCR reads with MiXCR, one entry per CDR3 protein. The sample has fewer than 200,000 distinct CDR3 sequences, less than 95% seen once. Negative isolation was used for CD8+ and CD4+ T cells and FACS enrichment for TEMRA cells. V lost 6 bases, J lost 1 base, and 13 bases lay in between. There are 13 residues in the CDR3. Germline-derived CDR1 and CDR2 are DFQATT and SNEGSKA (reference sequence). J is TRBJ2-7 and V is TRBV20-1, with D possibly TRBD1 on 6 matching bases. The sequenced sample consisted of CD4+ T cells from PBMCs. This TCR was sampled from a human donor in good health. Here the CDR3 reads CSAGTLRSYEQYF. The CDR3 nucleotides are TGCAGTGCAGGGACATTAAGGTCCTACGAGCAGTACTTC.